Listed below are T cell receptor beta chains from one sample, sequenced in a study of neurological immune-mediated disorders. TCRdb processed the 5' RACE reads anew with MiXCR; each CDR3 protein has one entry. The sample has 50,000 to 55,000 distinct CDR3 sequences, 3% to 4.5% seen once. Material for sequencing was PBMCs. All receptors derive from a man between 60 and 75 years old with multiple sclerosis. Both conserved end residues are part of each CDR3. A D gene is named only where the DNA matches it firmly. Clone sizes are given selectively: once, few, many, or a class where the clone is expanded.

j_call d_call v_call clone_size cdr3_aa cdr3_nt
TRBJ2-3 - TRBV24-1 many CATSPRRQLRGDTQYF TGTGCCACCAGTCCAAGACGACAGTTACGGGGAGATACGCAGTATTTT
TRBJ2-2 - TRBV2 many CASRSGELFF TGTGCCAGCAGGTCCGGGGAGCTGTTTTTT
TRBJ2-5 - TRBV20-1 many CSARDLGVLGETQYF TGCAGTGCTAGAGATCTGGGGGTTTTGGGAGAGACCCAGTACTTC
TRBJ2-7 - TRBV28 many CASSLLKVEQYF TGTGCCAGCAGTCTCCTAAAGGTGGAGCAGTACTTC
TRBJ2-1 - TRBV28 medium-sized CASSTGTDRNEQFF TGTGCCAGCAGTACCGGGACCGATCGAAATGAGCAGTTCTTC
TRBJ2-7 - TRBV28 few CDSTIRNNEQYF TGTGACAGCACCATTCGGAACAACGAGCAGTACTTC
TRBJ2-3 - TRBV7-2 many CASSARASGTDTQYF TGTGCCAGCAGCGCCCGGGCCTCCGGCACAGATACGCAGTATTTT
TRBJ2-2 TRBD2 TRBV5-6 - CASTGSGRAGELFF TGTGCCAGCACCGGCAGCGGGAGGGCCGGGGAGCTGTTTTTT
TRBJ1-5 - TRBV20-1 many CSATSQVLFSNQPQHF TGCAGTGCTACAAGCCAAGTCCTTTTTAGCAATCAGCCCCAGCATTTT
TRBJ1-2 TRBD1 TRBV6-2/TRBV6-3 many CASRPTGTGGYGYTF TGTGCCAGCAGACCTACCGGGACAGGAGGCTATGGCTACACCTTC
TRBJ2-7 TRBD1 TRBV20-1 medium-sized CSAEDRADYEQYF TGCAGTGCTGAGGACAGGGCTGACTACGAGCAGTACTTC
TRBJ1-4 - TRBV5-1 many CASSFYPRAFWGEKLFF TGCGCCAGCAGCTTCTACCCAAGGGCCTTCTGGGGTGAAAAACTGTTTTTT
TRBJ2-7 - TRBV10-1 many CASGGSIHEQYF TGCGCCAGCGGGGGAAGTATTCACGAGCAGTACTTC
TRBJ2-1 - TRBV20-1 many CSAHGRISYNEQFF TGCAGTGCTCACGGGAGAATCTCCTACAATGAGCAGTTCTTC
TRBJ2-1 TRBD2 TRBV20-1 many CSATSGMYNEQFF TGCAGTGCTACGAGCGGGATGTACAATGAGCAGTTCTTC
TRBJ2-7 - TRBV5-4 many CASSQGGGSSYEQYF TGTGCCAGCAGTCAGGGGGGGGGAAGCTCCTACGAGCAGTACTTC
TRBJ1-6 - TRBV20-1 many CSAERLDTDFYNSPLHF TGCAGTGCGGAGCGTTTGGATACAGATTTCTATAATTCACCCCTCCACTTT
TRBJ2-5 TRBD1 TRBV6-5 many CASSYFGTGGGETQYF TGTGCCAGCAGTTACTTTGGCACAGGGGGCGGGGAGACCCAGTACTTC
TRBJ2-7 - TRBV4-1 - CASKDGYEQYF TGCGCCAGCAAGGACGGATACGAGCAGTACTTC
TRBJ1-2 - TRBV14 few CASSPSGPTGRGYTF TGTGCCAGCAGCCCGTCAGGGCCCACAGGGAGGGGCTACACCTTC
TRBJ2-6 TRBD1 TRBV5-1 many CASSSTGFSSGANVLTF TGCGCCAGCAGCTCGACAGGGTTCAGCTCTGGGGCCAACGTCCTGACTTTC
TRBJ2-1 TRBD2 TRBV24-1 many CATSDLSLAGGQQFF TGTGCCACCAGTGATTTATCGCTAGCGGGGGGGCAACAGTTCTTC
TRBJ2-5 - TRBV5-1 many CASSLQGQETQYF TGCGCCAGCAGCTTGCAGGGGCAAGAGACCCAGTACTTC
TRBJ2-7 TRBD1 TRBV5-1 many CASDPGQGAYEQYF TGCGCCAGCGACCCGGGACAGGGGGCCTACGAGCAGTACTTC
TRBJ1-3 TRBD1 TRBV5-1 many CASSIGTGGNTIYF TGCGCCAGCAGCATCGGGACAGGAGGAAACACCATATATTTT
TRBJ1-1 - TRBV5-1 many CASSLPSPRGTEAFF TGCGCCAGCAGCTTACCCTCTCCCCGGGGGACTGAAGCTTTCTTT
TRBJ2-2 TRBD1 TRBV12-3/TRBV12-4 many CASSTQGWLFF TGTGCCAGCAGTACACAGGGGTGGCTGTTTTTT
TRBJ2-7 - TRBV5-1 many CASSHIEGPLLYEQYF TGCGCCAGCAGCCACATAGAGGGGCCGCTACTTTACGAGCAGTACTTC
TRBJ1-5 TRBD1 TRBV20-1 - CSAGTGLSNKPQNF TGCAGTGCCGGGACAGGACTTAGCAATAAGCCCCAGAATTTT
TRBJ1-2 TRBD1 TRBV18 many CASSRGQGVGYTF TGTGCCAGCTCCCGCGGACAGGGAGTAGGCTACACCTTC
TRBJ2-3 TRBD2 TRBV28 many CASRIKQTSGTDTQYF TGTGCCAGCAGGATTAAGCAGACTAGCGGCACAGATACGCAGTATTTT
TRBJ2-5 - TRBV5-6 - CASSLPTGSETQYF TGTGCCAGCAGCCTACCGACGGGATCCGAGACCCAGTACTTC
TRBJ1-3 - TRBV6-1 - CASSVEEGNTIYF TGTGCCAGCAGTGTAGAGGAAGGAAACACCATATATTTT
TRBJ2-5 - TRBV12-3/TRBV12-4 many CASSVHSGGETQYF TGTGCCAGCAGCGTCCATAGCGGAGGAGAGACCCAGTACTTC
TRBJ1-4 TRBD1 TRBV7-2 many CASSPIPGQYEKLFF TGTGCCAGCAGCCCCATACCGGGACAGTATGAAAAACTGTTTTTT
TRBJ1-2 - TRBV20-1 many CSAADSARGRYTF TGCAGTGCTGCCGACAGCGCTCGGGGTCGCTACACCTTC
TRBJ1-1 - TRBV5-1 many CASSLGSEAFF TGCGCCAGCAGCTTGGGATCCGAAGCTTTCTTT
TRBJ1-1 TRBD1 TRBV18 - CASSEGQGTLSEAFF TGTGCCAGCTCGGAGGGACAGGGGACTCTATCCGAAGCTTTCTTT